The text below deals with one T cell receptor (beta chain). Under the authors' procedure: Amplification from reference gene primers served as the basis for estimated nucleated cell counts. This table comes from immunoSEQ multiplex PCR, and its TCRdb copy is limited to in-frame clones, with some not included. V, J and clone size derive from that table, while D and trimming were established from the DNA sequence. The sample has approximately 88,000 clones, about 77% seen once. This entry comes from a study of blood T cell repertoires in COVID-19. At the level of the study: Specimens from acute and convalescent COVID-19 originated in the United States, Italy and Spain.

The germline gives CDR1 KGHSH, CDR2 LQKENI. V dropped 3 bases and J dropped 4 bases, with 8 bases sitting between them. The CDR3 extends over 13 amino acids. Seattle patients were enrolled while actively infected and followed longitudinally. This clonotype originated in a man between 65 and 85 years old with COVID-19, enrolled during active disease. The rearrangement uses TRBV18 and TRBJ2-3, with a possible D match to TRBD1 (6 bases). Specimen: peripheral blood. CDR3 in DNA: TGTGCCAGCTCACCCACAGGGCCAGATACGCAGTATTTT. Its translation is CASSPTGPDTQYF. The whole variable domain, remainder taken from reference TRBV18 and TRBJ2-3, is NAGVMQNPRHLVRRRGQEARLRCSPMKGHSHVYWYRQLPEEGLKFMVYLQKENIIDESGMPKERFSAEFPKEGPSILRIQQVVRGDSAAYFCASSPTGPDTQYFGPGTRLTVL.